This is a list of T cell receptor beta chains from one sample in a study of control samples from healthy donors and cancer patients. Clones were read by immunoSEQ multiplex PCR, and TCRdb kept only the in-frame ones, dropping some. The data contain 65,000 to 95,000 clones, 80% to 90% of them singletons. Sequenced: blood. The receptors come from a man in his fifties in good health. The CDR3 runs from the conserved cysteine through the conserved F or W. The order of the fields is CDR3 length, D gene, J gene, V gene, clone size, CDR3 protein, CDR3 DNA. A D gene is named only where the DNA matches it firmly. For some rows the clone size is stated as once, few or many, or as a class when expanded; others skip it.

11 | TRBD1 | TRBJ1-1 | TRBV29-1 | . | CSFNRGAEAFF | TGCAGCTTCAACAGGGGAGCTGAAGCTTTCTTT
16 | . | TRBJ2-1 | TRBV5-5 | . | CASSLSGGSYYNEQFF | TGTGCCAGCAGCTTGTCTGGGGGTAGCTACTACAATGAGCAGTTCTTC
14 | . | TRBJ2-7 | TRBV5-4 | . | CASALRGGGDEQYF | TGTGCCAGCGCCCTACGGGGAGGAGGAGACGAGCAGTACTTC
13 | . | TRBJ1-5 | TRBV10-1 | . | CASSESFDQPQHF | TGCGCCAGCAGTGAGTCGTTTGATCAGCCCCAGCATTTT
13 | . | TRBJ1-2 | TRBV10-2 | few | CASSESLWGGYTF | TGCGCCAGCAGTGAGAGCCTGTGGGGGGGCTACACCTTC
14 | . | TRBJ2-3 | TRBV6-2/TRBV6-3 | . | CASSPQISTDTQYF | TGTGCCAGCAGTCCGCAGATTAGCACAGATACGCAGTATTTT
13 | . | TRBJ1-4 | TRBV7-9 | . | CASTGRSNEKLFF | TGTGCCAGCACGGGCAGATCAAATGAAAAACTGTTTTTT
14 | . | TRBJ1-2 | TRBV5-6 | . | CASRWEGANYGYTF | TGTGCCAGCAGATGGGAGGGGGCTAACTATGGCTACACCTTC
14 | . | TRBJ1-5 | TRBV28 | few | CASSSGTRYQPQHF | TGTGCCAGCAGTTCCGGGACGCGATATCAGCCCCAGCATTTT
13 | . | TRBJ2-1 | TRBV7-9 | . | CASSLPLAREQFF | TGTGCCAGCAGCCTACCCCTCGCTCGGGAGCAGTTCTTC